This T cell receptor beta chain stems from a study of identical twins. Overall study findings and caveats: Invariant T cells like MAIT and iNKT could partly confound the zero-insertion analyses.

Template switching added a universal primer site; cDNA carried unique molecular identifiers. TCRdb itself ran the 5' RACE reads through MiXCR, one entry per CDR3 protein. The sample includes some 1,700,000 distinct CDR3 sequences, around 33% of them seen just once. The CDR3 is 13 residues long. V was cut by 7 bases and J by 4 bases, with 13 bases left in between. Germline values: CDR1 LGHDT, CDR2 YNNKEL (reference sequence). Concerning this clonotype: Its antigen is unidentified.

The chain has TRBV3-1 and TRBJ2-5; no definite D call. This sequence originates from a newborn girl in good health. Sequenced material: cord blood. The CDR3 sequence: CASTHQVGETQYF. CDR3 nucleotides: TGTGCCAGCACGCACCAAGTTGGAGAGACCCAGTACTTC.